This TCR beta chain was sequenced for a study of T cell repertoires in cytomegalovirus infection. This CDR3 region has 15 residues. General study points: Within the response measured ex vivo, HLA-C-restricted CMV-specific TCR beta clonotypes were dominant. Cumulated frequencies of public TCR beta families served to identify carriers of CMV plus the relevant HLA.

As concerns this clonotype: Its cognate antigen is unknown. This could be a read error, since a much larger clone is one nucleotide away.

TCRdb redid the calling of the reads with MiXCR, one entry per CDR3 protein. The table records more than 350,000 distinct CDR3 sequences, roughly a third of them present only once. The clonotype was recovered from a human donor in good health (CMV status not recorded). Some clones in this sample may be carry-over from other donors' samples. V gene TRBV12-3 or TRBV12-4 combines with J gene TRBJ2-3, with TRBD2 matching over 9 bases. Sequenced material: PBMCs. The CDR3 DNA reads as TGTGCCAGCAGTTTGGCGGGGGGGCCTTTAGATACGCCGTATTTT. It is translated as CASSLAGGPLDTPYF.